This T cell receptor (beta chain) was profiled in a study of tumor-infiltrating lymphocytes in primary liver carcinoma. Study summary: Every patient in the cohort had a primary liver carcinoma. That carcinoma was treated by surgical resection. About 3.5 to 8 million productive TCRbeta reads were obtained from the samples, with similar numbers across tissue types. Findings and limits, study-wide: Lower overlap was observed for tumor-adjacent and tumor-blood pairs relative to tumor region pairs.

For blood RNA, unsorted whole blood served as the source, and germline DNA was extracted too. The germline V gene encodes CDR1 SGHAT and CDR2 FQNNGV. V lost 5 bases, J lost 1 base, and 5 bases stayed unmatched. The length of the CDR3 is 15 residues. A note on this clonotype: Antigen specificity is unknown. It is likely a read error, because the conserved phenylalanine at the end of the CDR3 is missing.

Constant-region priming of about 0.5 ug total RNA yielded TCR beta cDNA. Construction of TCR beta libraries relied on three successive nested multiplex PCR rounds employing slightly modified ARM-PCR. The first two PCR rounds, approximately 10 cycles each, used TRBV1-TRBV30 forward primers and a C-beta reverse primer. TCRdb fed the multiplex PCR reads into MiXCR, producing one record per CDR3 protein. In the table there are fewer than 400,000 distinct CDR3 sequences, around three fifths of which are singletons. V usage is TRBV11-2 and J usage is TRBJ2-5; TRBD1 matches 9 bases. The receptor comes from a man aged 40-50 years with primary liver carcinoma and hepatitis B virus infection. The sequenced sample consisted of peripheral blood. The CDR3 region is CASSLQGASQETQYI. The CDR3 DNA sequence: TGTGCCAGCAGCCTACAGGGGGCAAGCCAAGAGACCCAGTACATC.